The 8 T cell receptor beta chains given below trace back to one sample, sequenced in a study of blood T cells in healthy people across ages. For the second PCR, which ran for 7 to 11 cycles, a sample-barcoded 5' primer and a J-beta primer mix were used. TCRdb re-derived calls from the 5' RACE reads in MiXCR, one entry per CDR3 protein. The table includes about 1 million distinct CDR3 sequences, more than 40% detected once. The sample comprised blood. Receptors originate from a woman aged 55 to 70 in good health.

This clonotype was seen many times. The chain uses TRBV29-1 and TRBJ2-7; 7 nucleotides align to TRBD1. Germline CDR1 reads SQVTM; CDR2 reads ANQGSEA. This CDR3 has 14 residues. With V trimmed by 6 bases and J by 0 bases, 8 bases remained unmatched. The DNA of the CDR3 is TGCAGCGTACTACGGACAGGAAGCTCCTACGAGCAGTACTTC. This translates into CSVLRTGSSYEQYF.

V and J are TRBV25-1 and TRBJ2-3, with 8 bases identical to TRBD2. The J segment lost 7 bases and the V segment lost 5 bases, leaving 17 bases of the junction unmatched. This CDR3 has 17 amino acids. The V gene's germline CDR1 is MGHDK and CDR2 SYGVNS. CDR3 in amino acids: CASSLSQPSGTRNTQYF. The CDR3 DNA reads as TGTGCCAGCAGTCTATCTCAACCAAGCGGGACTAGAAATACGCAGTATTTT.

On this clonotype itself: A much more abundant neighbour one base away suggests this may be a read error. This chain links TRBV5-1 with TRBJ2-1; TRBD2 agrees at 9 bases. Germline CDR1 and CDR2: SGHRS and YFSETQ. The length of the CDR3 is 15 residues. CDR3 sequence: CASKRASGMSNELFF. In nucleotides, the CDR3 is TGCGCCAGCAAGCGGGCTAGCGGGATGTCAAATGAGCTGTTCTTC.

The chain carries TRBV21-1 and TRBJ2-5; TRBD2 was called by the table and not checked on the DNA. TRBV21-1 has pseudogene status. This CDR3 is built from 20 residues. The CDR3 is CASSRGATSGSSFLVETQYF. The CDR3 DNA follows: TGTGCCAGCAGCCGCGGCGCGACTAGCGGGAGTTCCTTCTTGGTAGAGACCCAGTACTTC.

The chain recombines TRBV12-3 or TRBV12-4 with TRBJ2-3; D perhaps matches TRBD1 (6 bases). V was trimmed by 2 bases and J by 0 bases, leaving 12 bases between them. The CDR3 contains 16 residues. CDR3 residues: CASSLIRGGSTDTQYF. The CDR3 coding sequence is TGTGCCAGCAGTTTAATCAGGGGCGGAAGCACAGATACGCAGTATTTT.

This chain connects TRBV6-2 or TRBV6-3 to TRBJ2-7; 7 nucleotides agree with TRBD1. Per the germline V gene, CDR1 is MNHEY and CDR2 is SVGEGT. This CDR3 has 15 residues. With V trimmed by 5 bases and J by 10 bases, 17 bases remained unmatched. The DNA for the CDR3 is TGTGCCAGCAGTCCTGACGACAGGGTAATAAGAACCCAGTACTTC. It translates to CASSPDDRVIRTQYF.

This clonotype was seen only a few times. The chain has TRBV28 and TRBJ2-5; 9 bases are shared with TRBD1. The CDR3 contains 16 residues. Trimming cost V 7 bases and J 2 bases; bases outside gene matches: 11. Germline V gene lookup returns CDR1 MDHEN and CDR2 SYDVKM. In DNA form, the CDR3 reads TGTGCCAGCACTACACCTGGGACAGGGATACAAGAGACCCAGTACTTC. Translation: CASTTPGTGIQETQYF.

The rearrangement links TRBV29-1 to TRBJ2-1; D possibly uses TRBD1 or TRBD2 (5 bases each). Per germline, CDR1 SQVTM and CDR2 ANQGSEA. The CDR3 sequence is 13 residues long. The V end was cut by 6 bases, the J end by 10 bases, with 19 bases between. The CDR3 protein is CSVDGTGLNEQFF. CDR3 sequence (DNA): TGCAGCGTGGACGGGACCGGGCTCAACGAGCAGTTCTTC.